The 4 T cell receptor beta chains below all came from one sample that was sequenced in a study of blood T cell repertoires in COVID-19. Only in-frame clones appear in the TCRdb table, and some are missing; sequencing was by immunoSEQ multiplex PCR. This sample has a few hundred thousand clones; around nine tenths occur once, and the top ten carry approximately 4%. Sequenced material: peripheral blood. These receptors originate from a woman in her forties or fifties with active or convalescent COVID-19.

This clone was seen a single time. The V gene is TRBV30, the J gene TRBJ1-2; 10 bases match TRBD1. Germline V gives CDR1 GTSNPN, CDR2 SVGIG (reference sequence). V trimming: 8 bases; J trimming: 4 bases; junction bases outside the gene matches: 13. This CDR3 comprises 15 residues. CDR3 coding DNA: TGTGCCCGCGGGACAGGGGATGAAACATCCTATGGCTACACCTTC. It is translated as CARGTGDETSYGYTF.

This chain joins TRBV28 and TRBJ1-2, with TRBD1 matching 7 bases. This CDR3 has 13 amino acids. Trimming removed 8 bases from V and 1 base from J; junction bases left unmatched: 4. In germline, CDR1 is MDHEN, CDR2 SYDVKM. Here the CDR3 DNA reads TGTGCCAGCCAGCAGGGGGGTAACTATGGCTACACCTTC. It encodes CASQQGGNYGYTF.

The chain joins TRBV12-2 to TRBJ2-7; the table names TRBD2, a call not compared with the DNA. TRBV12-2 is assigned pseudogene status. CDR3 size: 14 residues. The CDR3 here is CASRPGGRGYEQYF. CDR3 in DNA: TGTGCAAGTCGCCCGGGCGGGCGGGGGTACGAGCAGTACTTC.

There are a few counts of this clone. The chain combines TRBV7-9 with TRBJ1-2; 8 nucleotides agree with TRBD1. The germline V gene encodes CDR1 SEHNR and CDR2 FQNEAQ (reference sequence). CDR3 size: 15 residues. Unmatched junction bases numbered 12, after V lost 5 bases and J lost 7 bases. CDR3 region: CASSLKQGVSSGYTF. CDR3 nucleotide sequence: TGTGCCAGCAGCCTAAAACAGGGGGTATCATCTGGCTACACCTTC. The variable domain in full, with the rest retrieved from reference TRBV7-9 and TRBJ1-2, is DTGVSQNPRHKITKRGQNVTFRCDPISEHNRLYWYRQTLGQGPEFLTYFQNEAQLEKSRLLSDRFSAERPKGSFSTLEIQRTEQGDSAMYLCASSLKQGVSSGYTFGSGTRLTVV.